This T cell receptor (beta chain) was observed in a study of CD8+ T cells in alopecia areata. The wider study: Tofacitinib was taken orally by treated patients, and the dose was 5 to 10 mg twice daily.

Study observations and caveats: On tofacitinib, scalp and blood still held many of the expanded lesional clones.

Deletions cut 7 bases from V and 0 bases from J, with 16 bases between. This CDR3 comprises 16 residues. CDR1 is SNHLY and CDR2 is FYNNEI in the germline V gene. This clone was detected only a few times. Its antigen is unidentified. Extracted RNA was reverse transcribed into cDNA, the sequencing template. The repertoire was sequenced with immunoSEQ multiplex PCR; TCRdb's copy has only in-frame clones and lacks some. The data show more than 110,000 clones, nearly 55% seen once. Sample treatment: oral pan-JAK inhibitor, 5-10 mg twice daily. Sorting from PBMCs produced CD4+ and CD8+ T cells. The origin of this receptor is a human donor with alopecia areata. The material was CD8+ T cells sorted from blood, obtained at week 4, from a patient treated with tofacitinib. The V call is TRBV2, the J call TRBJ2-4; D is unresolved. The CDR3 region is CASTTRRDSAKNIQYF. The DNA of the CDR3 is TGTGCCAGCACCACGAGGAGAGATTCAGCCAAAAACATTCAGTACTTC.